The clone carrying this T cell receptor (beta chain) occurred a few times. The record originates from a study of human T cells and chemical hapten exposure. Looking at the study overall: Diphenylcyclopropenone, dosed weekly to the scalp, was given to patients throughout the roughly 25-week study.

Between the trimmed V and J ends, which lost 3 bases and 4 bases, there was a span of 10 bases. This CDR3 contains 14 residues. TCRdb re-called the RACE reads through MiXCR, storing one row per CDR3 protein. This table holds 250,000 to 300,000 distinct CDR3 sequences, over 7.5% found once. Time point specified: pre-sensitization, week 0. Stated treatment: therapeutic diphenylcyclopropenone sensitization with weekly scalp DPC. The chain combines TRBV12-3 or TRBV12-4 with TRBJ1-5; D is ambiguous. The receptor's source is a man between 18 and 29 years old with alopecia areata. Some clones in this sample may be carry-over from other donors' samples. Sequencing was performed on whole blood, taken in connection with sensitization to the hapten diphenylcyclopropenone (DPC). The CDR3 region has the DNA TGTGCCAGCAGTTTCCTCCGGACTAATCAGCCCCAGCATTTT. It translates to CASSFLRTNQPQHF.